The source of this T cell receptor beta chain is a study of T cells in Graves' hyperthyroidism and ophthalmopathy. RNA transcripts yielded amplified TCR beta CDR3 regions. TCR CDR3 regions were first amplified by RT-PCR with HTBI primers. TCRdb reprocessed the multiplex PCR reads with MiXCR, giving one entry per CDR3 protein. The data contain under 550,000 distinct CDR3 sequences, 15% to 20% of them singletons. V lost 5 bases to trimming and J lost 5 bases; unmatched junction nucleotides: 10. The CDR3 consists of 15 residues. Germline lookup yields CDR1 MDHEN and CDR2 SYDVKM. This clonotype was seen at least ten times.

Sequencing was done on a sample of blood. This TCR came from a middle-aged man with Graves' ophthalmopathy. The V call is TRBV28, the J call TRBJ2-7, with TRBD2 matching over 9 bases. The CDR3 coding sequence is TGTGCCAGCAGTGCCTCTTTAGCGGGAGCTGACGAGCAGTACTTC. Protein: CASSASLAGADEQYF.